The 12 T cell receptor beta chains below come from one sample, sequenced in a study of T cell responses to AZD1222 COVID-19 vaccine. TCRdb's table, derived via immunoSEQ multiplex PCR, lists solely in-frame clones and lacks some. The sample lists 180,000 or so clones; roughly 92% were seen once. Sequencing was performed on peripheral blood, taken 28 days after the second AZD1222 dose. The receptors stem from an adult who received the AZD1222 COVID-19 vaccine.

This clone came up once. The chain couples TRBV30 to TRBJ1-5; possibly TRBD1 for D (5 bases). This CDR3 comprises 13 residues. V was cut by 3 bases and J by 0 bases, with 6 bases left in between. Germline values: CDR1 GTSNPN, CDR2 SVGIG (reference sequence). This CDR3 reads CAWSQGSNQPQHF. The CDR3 nucleotides read TGTGCCTGGAGCCAGGGTAGCAATCAGCCCCAGCATTTT.

The chain employs TRBV7-2 and TRBJ1-4; 8 nucleotides line up with TRBD1. The CDR3 extends over 15 amino acids. Looked up from germline, CDR1 is SGHTA and CDR2 is FQGNSA. V gave up 1 base and J gave up 4 bases; unmatched junction bases: 2. The CDR3 reads CASSLVTGGNEKLFF. Here the CDR3 DNA reads TGTGCCAGCAGCTTAGTTACAGGGGGTAATGAAAAACTGTTTTTT. Full variable domain (remainder filled in from reference TRBV7-2 and TRBJ1-4): GAGVSQSPSNKVTEKGKDVELRCDPISGHTALYWYRQSLGQGLEFLIYFQGNSAPDKSGLPSDRFSAERTGGSVSTLTIQRTQQEDSAVYLCASSLVTGGNEKLFFGSGTQLSVL.

The chain joins TRBV5-6 to TRBJ2-3; 8 bases map to TRBD2. CDR1 is SGHDT, CDR2 YYEEEE, per germline. CDR3 length: 14 amino acids. With V trimmed by 4 bases and J by 7 bases, 8 bases remained unmatched. The CDR3 loop is CASSAGTRVHTQYF. In DNA form, the CDR3 reads TGTGCCAGCAGCGCAGGGACTAGAGTACATACGCAGTATTTT.

The chain links TRBV6-5 to TRBJ2-5; possible D gene TRBD1, 6 bases. CDR1 is MNHEY, CDR2 SVGAGI, per germline. CDR3 length: 15 residues. The V end lost 6 bases, the J end lost 0 bases, and 14 bases lay between the germline ends. The CDR3 nucleotides are TGTGCCAGCAGACCCGGGACACTGTACCAAGAGACCCAGTACTTC. It translates to CASRPGTLYQETQYF.

This clone appeared a few times. The rearrangement joins TRBV6-5 to TRBJ2-5; D uncertain. Trimming cost V 2 bases and J 0 bases, with 7 bases left between them. Germline lookup yields CDR1 MNHEY and CDR2 SVGAGI. The CDR3 is 14 residues long. The CDR3 region is CASSYGQNQETQYF. DNA for the CDR3: TGTGCCAGCAGTTACGGGCAGAACCAAGAGACCCAGTACTTC.

The chain couples TRBV12-3 or TRBV12-4 to TRBJ2-5, with D hard to call. The CDR3 runs to 13 residues. The V end lost 1 base, the J end lost 3 bases, and 6 bases lay between the germline ends. The CDR3: CASSLEGKETQYF. CDR3 bases: TGTGCCAGCAGTTTAGAAGGGAAAGAGACCCAGTACTTC.

This chain connects TRBV7-8 to TRBJ2-7; 8 bases fit TRBD2. The CDR3 extends over 16 amino acids. V gave up 5 bases and J gave up 6 bases; unmatched junction bases: 15. Per germline, CDR1 SGHVS and CDR2 FQNEAQ. The CDR3 loop reads CASSLGGARGVREQYF. The DNA of the CDR3 is TGTGCCAGCAGCCTCGGGGGGGCCAGGGGAGTACGCGAGCAGTACTTC.

V is TRBV5-3 and J is TRBJ2-7, with a weak D call TRBD2 (6 bases). TRBV5-3 is placed among ORFs of uncertain function. This CDR3 is 16 amino acids long. The ends were cut back, 4 bases at V and 4 bases at J, with 21 bases in the middle. The CDR3 is CARSQEGWRTSYEQYF. The CDR3 nucleotides are TGTGCCAGAAGCCAGGAGGGATGGAGGACTTCTTACGAGCAGTACTTC.

This chain links TRBV20-1 with TRBJ1-5; D perhaps matches TRBD1 (6 bases). The CDR3 length is 15 residues. Germline assignment: CDR1 DFQATT and CDR2 SNEGSKA (reference sequence). The V end was cut by 3 bases, the J end by 4 bases, with 16 bases between. In DNA, the CDR3 is TGCAGTGCTAGTAGATCGAGGGGGAGAAATCAGCCCCAGCATTTT. Protein product: CSASRSRGRNQPQHF.

This clone came up once. This rearrangement joins TRBV6-6 to TRBJ1-2; the D is unclear. The germline V gene encodes CDR1 MNHNY and CDR2 SVGAGI (reference sequence). CDR3 size: 13 residues. V lost 7 bases and J lost 8, with 17 bases in between. The CDR3 is CASTNVGTRGYTF. The DNA of the CDR3 is TGTGCCAGCACTAACGTCGGCACCCGAGGCTACACCTTC.

The rearrangement links TRBV3-1 (or the pseudogene TRBV3-2) to TRBJ2-1, with 15 nucleotides matching TRBD2. The CDR3 length is 15 residues. The junction had 4 bases not matched to a gene; V was cut back by 6 bases and J by 7 bases. The germline V gene encodes CDR1 LGHDT and CDR2 YNNKEL (reference sequence). Written as DNA, the CDR3 is TGTGCCAGCAGTGGGACTAGCGGGAGGTTTAATGAGCAGTTCTTC. Its protein product is CASSGTSGRFNEQFF.

This clone has only a few counts. The CDR3 DNA follows: TGCGCCAGCAGCCCCAGGGATAACTATGGCTACACCTTC. Amino acids: CASSPRDNYGYTF. V is TRBV5-1 and J is TRBJ1-2; weak D call: TRBD1 (5 bases). The CDR3 contains 13 residues. The V end lost 4 bases, the J end lost 1 base, and 8 bases lay between the germline ends. CDR1 and CDR2 (germline): SGHRS, YFSETQ.